This T cell receptor beta chain stems from a study of blood T cell repertoires in COVID-19. Turning to the study itself: Acute-phase and convalescent COVID-19 samples originated in the United States, Italy and Spain. T cells, B-cell-depleted T cells, or PBMCs supplied cDNA or gDNA.

Original processing methods: Counts of nucleated cells, estimated from reference gene primer amplification, were obtained. The repertoire was sequenced with immunoSEQ multiplex PCR; TCRdb's copy has only in-frame clones and lacks some. V and J calls and clone size are those listed in that table; D and trimming were worked out from the DNA. The sample carries 95,000 to 110,000 clones, 90% to 95% recorded once. The V end was cut by 2 bases, the J end by 3 bases, with 16 bases between. This CDR3 has 16 residues. CDR1 MNHEY and CDR2 SMNVEV come from the germline V gene (reference sequence). The sequenced sample consisted of peripheral blood. This chain joins TRBV27 and TRBJ1-1; a possible D gene is TRBD1 (5 bases). This TCR was sampled from a human donor in a cohort sampled during active COVID-19. The CDR3 spells CASSLGAYTGDTEAFF. For the CDR3, the DNA is TGTGCCAGCAGTTTAGGGGCCTACACCGGCGACACTGAAGCTTTCTTT.